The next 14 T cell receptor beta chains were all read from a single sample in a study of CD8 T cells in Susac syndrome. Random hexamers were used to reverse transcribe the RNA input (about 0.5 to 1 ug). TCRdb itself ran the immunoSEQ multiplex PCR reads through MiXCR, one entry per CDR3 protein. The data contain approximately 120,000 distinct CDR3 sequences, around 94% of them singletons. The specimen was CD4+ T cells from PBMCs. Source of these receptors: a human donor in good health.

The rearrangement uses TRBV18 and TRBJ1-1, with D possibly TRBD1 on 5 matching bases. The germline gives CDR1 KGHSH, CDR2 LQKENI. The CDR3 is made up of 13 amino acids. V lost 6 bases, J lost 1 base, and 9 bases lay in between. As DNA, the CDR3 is TGTGCCAGCTCGCGAGGGGCGAACACTGAAGCTTTCTTT. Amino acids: CASSRGANTEAFF. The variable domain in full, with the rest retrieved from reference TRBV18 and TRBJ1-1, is NAGVMQNPRHLVRRRGQEARLRCSPMKGHSHVYWYRQLPEEGLKFMVYLQKENIIDESGMPKERFSAEFPKEGPSILRIQQVVRGDSAAYFCASSRGANTEAFFGQGTRLTVV.

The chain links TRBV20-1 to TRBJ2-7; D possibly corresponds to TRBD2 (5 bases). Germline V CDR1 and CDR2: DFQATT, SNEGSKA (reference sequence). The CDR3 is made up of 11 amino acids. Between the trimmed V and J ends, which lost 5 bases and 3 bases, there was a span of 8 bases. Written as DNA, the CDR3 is TGCAGTGCTGGCGGGCTCTACGAGCAGTACTTC. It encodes CSAGGLYEQYF.

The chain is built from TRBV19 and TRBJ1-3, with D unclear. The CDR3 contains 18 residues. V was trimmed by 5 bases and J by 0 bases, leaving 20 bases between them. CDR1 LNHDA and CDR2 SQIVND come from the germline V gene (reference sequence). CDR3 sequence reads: CASSDFRVSSSSGNTIYF. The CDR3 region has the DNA TGTGCCAGTAGTGATTTCCGAGTTAGTTCGAGCTCTGGAAACACCATATATTTT.

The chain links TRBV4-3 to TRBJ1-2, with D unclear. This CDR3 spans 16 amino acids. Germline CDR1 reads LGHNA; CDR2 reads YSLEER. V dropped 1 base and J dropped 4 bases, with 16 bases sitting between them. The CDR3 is CASSQVVNPHRYGYTF. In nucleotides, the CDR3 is TGCGCCAGCAGCCAAGTAGTAAATCCCCACCGCTATGGCTACACCTTC.

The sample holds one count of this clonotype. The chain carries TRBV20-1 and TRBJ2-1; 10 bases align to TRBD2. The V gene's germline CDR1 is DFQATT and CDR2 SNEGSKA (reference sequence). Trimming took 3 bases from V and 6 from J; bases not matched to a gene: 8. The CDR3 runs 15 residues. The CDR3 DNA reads TGCAGTGCTAGGTCGACGACTAGCGGGCCCAATGAGCAGTTCTTC. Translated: CSARSTTSGPNEQFF.

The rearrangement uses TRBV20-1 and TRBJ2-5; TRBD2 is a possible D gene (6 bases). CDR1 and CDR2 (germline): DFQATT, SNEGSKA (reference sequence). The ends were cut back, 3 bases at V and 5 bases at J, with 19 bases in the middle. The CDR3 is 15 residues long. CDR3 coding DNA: TGCAGTGCTAGGGGCCAGGGAGGTAGTGAGGAGACCCAGTACTTC. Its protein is CSARGQGGSEETQYF.

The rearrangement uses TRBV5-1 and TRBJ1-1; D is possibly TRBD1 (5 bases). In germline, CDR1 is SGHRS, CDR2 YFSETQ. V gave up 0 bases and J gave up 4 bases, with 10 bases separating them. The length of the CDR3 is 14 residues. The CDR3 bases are TGCGCCAGCAGCTTGGCCCAGGGAGGCACTGAAGCTTTCTTT. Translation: CASSLAQGGTEAFF.

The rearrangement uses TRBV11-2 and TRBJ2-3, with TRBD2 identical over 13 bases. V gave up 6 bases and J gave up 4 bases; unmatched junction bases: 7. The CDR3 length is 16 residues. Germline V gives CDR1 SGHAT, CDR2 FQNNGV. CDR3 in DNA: TGTGCCAGCAGACCTACTAGCGGGAGGGTCTCAGATACGCAGTATTTT. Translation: CASRPTSGRVSDTQYF.

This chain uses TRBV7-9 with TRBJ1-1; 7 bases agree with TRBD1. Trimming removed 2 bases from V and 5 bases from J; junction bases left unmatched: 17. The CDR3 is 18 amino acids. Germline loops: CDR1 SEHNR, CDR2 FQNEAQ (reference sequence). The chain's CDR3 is CASSLLGESSGGNTEAFF. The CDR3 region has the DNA TGTGCCAGCAGCTTATTAGGCGAGTCTTCAGGGGGGAATACTGAAGCTTTCTTT.

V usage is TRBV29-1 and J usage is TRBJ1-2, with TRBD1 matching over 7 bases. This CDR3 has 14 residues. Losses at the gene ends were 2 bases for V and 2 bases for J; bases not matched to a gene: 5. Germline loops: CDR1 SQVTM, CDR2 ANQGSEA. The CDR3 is CSVEKQGPNYGYTF. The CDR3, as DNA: TGCAGCGTTGAAAAACAGGGGCCGAACTATGGCTACACCTTC.

Written as DNA, the CDR3 is TGTGCCAGTAGTATCCCGGGACAGGGAGGCAATCAGCCCCAGCATTTT. This encodes CASSIPGQGGNQPQHF. This chain joins TRBV19 and TRBJ1-5; TRBD1 matches 9 bases. Per the germline V gene, CDR1 is LNHDA and CDR2 is SQIVND (reference sequence). The length of the CDR3 is 16 residues. V was clipped by 3 bases and J by 2 bases; unmatched bases: 5.

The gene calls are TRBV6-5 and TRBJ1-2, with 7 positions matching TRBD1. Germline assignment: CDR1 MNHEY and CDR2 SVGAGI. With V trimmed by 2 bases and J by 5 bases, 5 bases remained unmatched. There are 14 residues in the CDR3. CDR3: CASSYRTGLYGYTF. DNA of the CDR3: TGTGCCAGCAGTTACCGGACAGGATTGTATGGCTACACCTTC.

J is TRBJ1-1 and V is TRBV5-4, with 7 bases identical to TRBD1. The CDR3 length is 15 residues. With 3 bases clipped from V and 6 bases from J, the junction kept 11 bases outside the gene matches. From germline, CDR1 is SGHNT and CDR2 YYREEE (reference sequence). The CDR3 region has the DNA TGTGCCAGCAGCTCCGCACAGGGGCTGGACGCTGAAGCTTTCTTT. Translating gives CASSSAQGLDAEAFF.

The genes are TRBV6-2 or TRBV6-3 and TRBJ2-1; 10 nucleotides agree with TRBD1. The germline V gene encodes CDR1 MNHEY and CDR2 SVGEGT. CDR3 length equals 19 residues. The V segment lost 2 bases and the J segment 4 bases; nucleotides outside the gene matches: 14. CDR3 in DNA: TGTGCCAGCAGTTACCCCGGGACAGGGGCATTCAATTATTACAATGAGCAGTTCTTC. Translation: CASSYPGTGAFNYYNEQFF.